This T cell receptor (beta chain) was observed in a study of cytomegalovirus exposure and HLA in healthy donors (dated by TCRdb to between 2016 and 2019). The study in broad terms: In an earlier analysis of some 550 of the donors, around 290 Gb of sequence data and 100 million or so unique TCR beta sequences from about 179 million T cells were reported. Roughly 320 gigabases of sequencing data and around 80 million unique TCR sequences made up an early release that covered under 750 HLA-typed donors. Among the roughly 390 genotyped donors, about 83% belonged to the genetic ancestry cluster associated with self-reported Caucasian donors. The aim of the study was to test whether cataloging public T cell receptors could identify signatures of past pathogen exposure. The T cell repertoires of 700 or so subjects were profiled by immunosequencing and related to cytomegalovirus serostatus. Besides the first cohort of 666 subjects, a separate validation cohort made up of 120 or so different subjects was used. To predict cytomegalovirus infection status, the study combined high-throughput TCR immunosequencing, statistical association of individual TCRs with disease status, and machine learning. A later analysis re-examined previously published TCR beta repertoires from about 700 donors and added high-resolution HLA genotyping to investigate patterns of TCR occurrence. Rather than using new phenotypic data, the later analysis identified candidate immune exposures from TCR beta sequences and from how often those sequences occurred across donors. An earlier analysis of about 600 of the donors used high-throughput TCR beta sequencing to judge whether each TCR beta V gene segment behaved as functional or pseudogenic. Donor age, sex, ethnicity and CMV serostatus were compiled alongside the repertoire data. A later genetic analysis used genome-wide SNP genotypes for about 65% of the roughly 670 donors, treating that subset as a discovery cohort. All discovery cohort repertoires had been generated on a single sequencing platform. HLA typing covered class I and class II loci at four-digit resolution. The number of donors typed differed by locus, with roughly 629-640 for A, B, C, DRB1 and DQB1, over 500 for DQA1, 600 to 610 for DPA1, and 472 for DPB1. Five DR-DQ haplotypes were handled as single units for association and clustering because linkage in the cohort was strong. Among almost 400 genotyped donors of the cohort, an average of 235,054 unique TCR beta nucleotide sequences were sequenced per donor, about a sixth of them non-productive.

Results and caveats for the whole study, not just this receptor: Some IMGT-functional V segments, including TRBV6-2 and TRBV6-3, could not be told apart with the 87-base-pair reads, so those segments were excluded. Because HLA typing was unavailable for some donors at each locus, only the typed subset was used in association tests. Specific HLA alleles were associated with 15,000 to 20,000 TCR beta sequences at a false discovery rate of 0.05 in a later analysis. V-gene and J-gene trimming of TCR beta chains was associated with a missense DCLRE1C variant in a later genetic analysis, and the association was replicated in an independent cohort. Compared with the 666-donor mean, donors in an Asian-associated ancestry cluster had fewer N-insertions in productive TCRs, according to a later genetic analysis. In a later analysis, HLA-associated TCR beta chains were found to be more clonally expanded and to have lower generation probabilities than equally common non-associated chains. A later analysis found that TCR association rates varied across HLA loci, with DRB1 alleles showing the most associated TCRs and HLA-C alleles the fewest. A later analysis found that most CMV-associated TCR beta chains appeared HLA-restricted, with HLA associations seemingly driven largely by CMV exposure. The authors suggested that the approach could potentially be generalized to other disease states and immunological phenotypes. A later analysis reported that several top co-occurrence clusters appeared linked to parvovirus B19, influenza, CMV and Epstein-Barr virus. An earlier analysis of around 500 of the donors showed that most TCR beta V segments appeared in productive rearrangements either about 90% or about 30% of the time, which broadly matched IMGT annotations. In both the original and validation cohorts, the classifier was reported to diagnose cytomegalovirus status with high specificity and sensitivity. The only immune exposure information available for the cohort was CMV serostatus. Presence/absence analyses assumed roughly uniform sequencing depth across donors, an assumption that may not hold. Most TCR sequences were seen in very few donors, while some public TCRs were found in many individuals. When HLA alleles, especially DR and DQ, strongly co-occurred, attributing TCR associations to individual alleles was difficult. A further reported finding was that TCR beta sequences accurately predicted the HLA-A and HLA-B alleles for most subjects in the first cohort. The sequencing pipeline was judged likely to have produced a cluster of highly shared sequence variants as a technical artifact. The study gave a list of about 160 TCR beta chains associated with cytomegalovirus. Linkage disequilibrium might explain the correlated functional status among segregating V segments, but an unknown experimental factor could not be ruled out. In vitro tests confirmed that a few of the cytomegalovirus-associated TCR beta chains recognize cytomegalovirus antigens. Only TCR beta chains were sequenced in this cohort, and the absence of alpha or paired-chain data limited detectable features. Because counts were too low, 15 or so rarely observed V segments, including chromosome 9 orphons, were excluded from the earlier analysis of fewer than 650 of the donors.

Library construction relied on the immunoSEQ multiplex PCR assay. For the multiplex PCR, a mixture combining 60 forward primers for TCR Vbeta segments and 13 reverse primers for TCR Jbeta segments was used. A multiplex PCR assay on genomic DNA amplified the CDR3 region of rearranged TCR beta genes. On the Illumina HiSeq System, the amplified TCR beta libraries were sequenced as 87-base-pair reads. In the original analysis: In a later analysis, tens of millions of unique TCR beta chains were counted across the 500 to 850 repertoires, and roughly 11 million of these chains were shared by at least two donors. To remove PCR and sequencing errors, raw reads were error-corrected and collapsed into unique sequences using a nearest-neighbor algorithm that merged closely related sequences. CDR3 sequences were aligned to IMGT reference sequences to assign V, D and J gene segments. Each retained sequence needed at least a six-nucleotide match to both a V gene segment and a J gene segment. A rearrangement counted as productive if the CDR3 had no stop codons and remained in frame with V and J, and every other rearrangement counted as non-productive. Following IMGT convention, CDR3 was defined as the stretch from the second conserved V-encoded cysteine up to the conserved J-encoded phenylalanine. The earlier analysis of 587 of the donors excluded any sequence lacking an unambiguous match to a single V gene segment. In an earlier analysis of approximately 610 of the donors, V segments were called functional above 56.7% productive rearrangements and were called segregating when the between-donor standard deviation exceeded 5%. A statistical classification framework was developed to diagnose cytomegalovirus status using the catalog of TCR beta chain sequences. In a later analysis, V and J genes were assigned by comparing TCR nucleotide sequences against IMGT/GENE-DB human TR gene sequences. The TCRdist pipeline was used in a later analysis to assign CDR3 sequences and most-parsimonious VDJ recombination scenarios. In a later analysis, each TCR beta chain was defined by its CDR3 amino acid sequence together with its V-gene family, and reads without a unique V-gene family were excluded. To address suspected cross-contamination and a sequencing artifact, a later analysis removed under 600 highly shared, low-generation-probability nucleotide sequences. For each public chain, a later analysis derived a clonal expansion index from normalized ranks of inferred template counts within each repertoire. Generation probabilities in a later analysis came from a VDJ recombination model fitted to out-of-frame rearrangements, and those results were checked against IGoR. Hypergeometric tests were used in a later analysis to score TCR-TCR, TCR-HLA and TCR-CMV co-occurrence, with a repertoire-size bias correction applied to the TCR pairs. A later analysis estimated false discovery rates by permuting HLA or CMV assignments 20 times. In a later analysis, co-occurring TCRs were grouped with DBSCAN, and TCRdist sequence similarity was added when clustering was performed within HLA-allele-positive subsets. Co-occurrence clustering excluded repertoires with fewer than 30,000 or more than 120,000 public chains, plus five with anomalous nucleotide sharing. As stored in TCRdb, this immuneACCESS dataset retains in-frame rearrangements with V and J assigned. A fraction of the clones does not appear; measured against another copy, unresolved V genes explain less than half of the discrepancy, and the remainder lacks a known reason. V, J and clone size derive from that table, while D and trimming were established from the DNA sequence. The sample table lists roughly 140,000 clones, about 64% of them with a count of one. Under 3% of the sample is taken by the ten largest.

The cohort comprised some 730 healthy bone marrow donors. Cohort members were all nominally healthy when sampled, although unrecorded immune exposures were likely present. The donor was CMV seropositive and belonged to the group of a few hundred seropositive cohort members. Each donor provided a peripheral blood sample, and peripheral blood mononuclear cells were used for TCR beta sequencing. Genomic DNA was extracted from the blood cell samples with the Qiagen DNeasy Blood Extraction Kit. V was cut back by 2 bases and J by 1 base, leaving a gap of 14 bases between them. Looking up the germline V gene yields CDR1 KGHSH and CDR2 LQKENI. The CDR3 covers 16 residues, taking in both the cysteine and the phenylalanine. Only CDR3 DNA remains: 48 bases, in frame from the first base. Concerning this clone: Its antigen target is currently unknown. Base qualities are missing; no much larger clone stands one base away.

This TCR came from a woman in her 30s in good health and CMV-seropositive. The rearrangement combines TRBV18 with TRBJ1-1, with TRBD1 perhaps the D gene, on 5 matching bases. Material: PBMCs. In nucleotides, the sequence is TGTGCCAGCTCACCAGGAAGGGGAAGAGGGAACACTGAAGCTTTCTTT. It translates to CASSPGRGRGNTEAFF. Reference TRBV18 and TRBJ1-1 genes cover what lies past the CDR3, so the full variable domain is NAGVMQNPRHLVRRRGQEARLRCSPMKGHSHVYWYRQLPEEGLKFMVYLQKENIIDESGMPKERFSAEFPKEGPSILRIQQVVRGDSAAYFCASSPGRGRGNTEAFFGQGTRLTVV.